The T cell receptor (beta chain) under discussion was sequenced for a study of shared clonotypes between healthy human individuals. The germline V gene encodes CDR1 MGHDK and CDR2 SYGVNS. The CDR3 contains 14 residues. V was pared by 4 bases and J by 4 bases, with 11 bases between. Generated by immunoSEQ multiplex PCR, the TCRdb table keeps only in-frame clones and is missing some. The repertoire includes under 850,000 clones, 72% of them detected once, and under 2% sits in the top ten. Specimen: memory CD4+ T cells sorted from blood. Subset of the sample: CD45RA-negative fraction. This rearrangement joins TRBV25-1 to TRBJ1-5; D not resolved. The source is a young woman in good health. CDR3 sequence (DNA): TGTGCCAGCAGTGGCCGGGGTCTGAATCAGCCCCAGCATTTT. This gives the protein CASSGRGLNQPQHF.